These T cell receptor beta chains were read from a single sample in a study of T-cell memory formation after mild COVID-19. TCRdb fed the 5' RACE reads into MiXCR, producing one record per CDR3 protein. The table records 350,000 or so distinct CDR3 sequences, around 20% of them present only once. The sample consisted of PBMCs or a T cell subset sorted from them (not recorded which). These receptors were taken from an adult woman who had mild COVID-19 (a few samples of this study predate the infection). Cell type and time point are not known. The CDR3 runs from the conserved cysteine through the conserved F or W. A D gene is named only where the DNA matches it firmly. Rows may omit the clone size; those that give it use once, few, many or a size class.

j_call d_call clone_size v_call cdr3_aa cdr3_nt
TRBJ2-5 . few TRBV5-4 CASSLAPRETQYF TGTGCCAGCAGCTTGGCCCCCCGAGAGACCCAGTACTTC
TRBJ2-7 TRBD2 . TRBV5-1 CASSLEGTSVEQYF TGCGCCAGCAGCTTGGAGGGGACTAGCGTCGAGCAGTACTTC
TRBJ2-1 . few TRBV24-1 CATSDQIGSSYNEQFF TGTGCCACCAGTGATCAAATCGGGAGCTCCTACAATGAGCAGTTCTTC
TRBJ2-3 TRBD1 . TRBV7-9 CASTKGQSGTDTQYF TGTGCCAGCACCAAGGGACAGTCGGGCACAGATACGCAGTATTTT
TRBJ2-7 . . TRBV20-1 CRGPGLTSSYEQYF TGCAGGGGCCCCGGGCTCACTAGCTCCTACGAGCAGTACTTC
TRBJ1-6 . . TRBV29-1 CSVRQVHNSPLHF TGCAGCGTTCGACAGGTGCATAATTCACCCCTCCACTTT
TRBJ1-1 . . TRBV28 CASRDPNPGPYTEAFF TGTGCCAGCAGAGACCCTAATCCGGGACCCTACACTGAAGCTTTCTTT
TRBJ2-1 TRBD1 . TRBV7-2 CASSRGTGGYNEQFF TGTGCCAGCAGCCGCGGGACAGGGGGTTACAATGAGCAGTTCTTC
TRBJ1-1 . few TRBV20-1 CSAIDRTEAFF TGCAGTGCTATTGACAGAACTGAAGCTTTCTTT
TRBJ2-7 TRBD1 . TRBV30 CAWSRQGREQYF TGTGCCTGGAGCCGACAGGGAAGGGAGCAGTACTTC
TRBJ2-3 TRBD2 . TRBV10-3 CAISESASGGTDTQYF TGTGCCATCAGTGAGTCGGCTAGCGGGGGCACAGATACGCAGTATTTT
TRBJ1-1 . . TRBV7-9 CASSLAGENTEAFF TGTGCCAGCAGCTTAGCTGGGGAGAACACTGAAGCTTTCTTT
TRBJ2-1 TRBD2 few TRBV6-5 CAIRTSGLPNEQFF TGTGCCATCCGGACTAGCGGGTTACCTAATGAGCAGTTCTTC
TRBJ2-3 TRBD2 . TRBV5-1 CASREGLAVSTDTQYF TGCGCCAGCAGAGAAGGACTAGCGGTTAGCACAGATACGCAGTATTTT
TRBJ2-7 TRBD1 few TRBV5-1 CASSSPGQGRDEQYF TGCGCCAGCAGCTCCCCGGGACAGGGAAGGGACGAGCAGTACTTC
TRBJ1-1 TRBD1 . TRBV6-1 CASSEQEGANTEAFF TGTGCCAGCAGTGAACAGGAGGGGGCGAACACTGAAGCTTTCTTT
TRBJ1-1 . . TRBV7-9 CASSLPPRTEDTEAFF TGTGCCAGCAGCTTACCCCCCAGGACAGAGGACACTGAAGCTTTCTTT
TRBJ1-1 . few TRBV5-1 CASSWSRDAEAFF TGCGCCAGCAGCTGGAGCAGAGACGCTGAAGCTTTCTTT
TRBJ2-1 . few TRBV7-6 CASSATGSHNEQFF TGTGCCAGCAGCGCAACCGGGTCACACAATGAGCAGTTCTTC
TRBJ2-5 TRBD1 . TRBV25-1 CASRQVPNRSRQGAKETQYF TGTGCCAGCAGACAAGTCCCCAACCGATCTCGACAGGGGGCGAAGGAGACCCAGTACTTC
TRBJ2-1 . few TRBV9 CASSVGGYSYNEQFF TGTGCCAGCAGCGTCGGGGGTTACTCCTACAATGAGCAGTTCTTC
TRBJ2-7 . many TRBV7-2 CASSYTGAAYEQYF TGTGCCAGCAGCTACACCGGGGCCGCCTACGAGCAGTACTTC
TRBJ2-7 . few TRBV3-1 CASSQDQYF TGTGCCAGCAGCCAAGACCAGTACTTC
TRBJ2-7 TRBD1 few TRBV4-3 CASSQWGTVNEQYF TGCGCCAGCAGCCAGTGGGGGACAGTTAACGAGCAGTACTTC
TRBJ2-3 . . TRBV7-8 CASSSALTDTQYF TGTGCCAGCAGCTCGGCCTTAACAGATACGCAGTATTTT
TRBJ2-5 TRBD1 . TRBV12-3/TRBV12-4 CASRSGQGEETQYF TGTGCCAGCAGGTCGGGACAGGGGGAAGAGACCCAGTACTTC
TRBJ1-2 . few TRBV5-1 CASSFDGGSGYTF TGCGCCAGCAGCTTTGACGGGGGGAGTGGCTACACCTTC
TRBJ1-3 . . TRBV6-6 CASSYQGRVGNTIYF TGTGCCAGCAGTTACCAAGGCAGGGTTGGAAACACCATATATTTT
TRBJ2-2 . once TRBV12-3/TRBV12-4 CASSLALANTGELFF TGTGCCAGCAGTTTAGCACTAGCAAACACCGGGGAGCTGTTTTTT
TRBJ1-1 . . TRBV5-4 CASTVMGLPEAFF TGTGCCAGCACCGTGATGGGGTTGCCTGAAGCTTTCTTT
TRBJ2-3 . few TRBV6-1 CASKAQGHTDTQYF TGTGCCAGCAAAGCACAGGGCCACACAGATACGCAGTATTTT
TRBJ1-1 . . TRBV27 CASSLYGGANTEAFF TGTGCCAGCAGTTTATACGGGGGCGCGAACACTGAAGCTTTCTTT
TRBJ2-3 TRBD1 . TRBV15 CATSDSGGHWDTQYF TGTGCCACCAGCGACTCAGGGGGACATTGGGATACGCAGTATTTT
TRBJ2-7 TRBD1 many TRBV6-6 CASSRTGAYEQYF TGTGCCAGCAGCAGGACAGGTGCCTACGAGCAGTACTTC
TRBJ2-1 . few TRBV6-5 CASSTAAVSYNEQFF TGTGCCAGCAGTACAGCTGCGGTATCCTACAATGAGCAGTTCTTC
TRBJ2-2 TRBD2 few TRBV5-1 CASREYKRESGGELFF TGCGCCAGCCGTGAATACAAGCGGGAGTCTGGCGGGGAGCTGTTTTTT
TRBJ1-5 . . TRBV20-1 CSAQQHQNQPQHF TGCAGTGCCCAGCAGCATCAGAATCAGCCCCAGCATTTT
TRBJ2-2 . once TRBV12-3/TRBV12-4 CASTGDTYTGELFF TGTGCCAGCACCGGGGACACTTACACCGGGGAGCTGTTTTTT
TRBJ2-3 . few TRBV11-2 CASSFSHGTDTQYF TGTGCCAGCAGCTTTAGCCACGGCACAGATACGCAGTATTTT
TRBJ2-5 . few TRBV6-5 CASTDNQETQYF TGTGCCAGCACGGACAACCAAGAGACCCAGTACTTC
TRBJ2-7 . . TRBV5-5 CASSFPTYEQYF TGTGCCAGCAGCTTCCCGACCTACGAGCAGTACTTC
TRBJ2-1 . . TRBV15 CATSRGGVEGYEQFF TGTGCCACCAGCAGAGGGGGAGTGGAGGGATACGAGCAGTTCTTC
TRBJ2-7 . . TRBV9 CASSWGDAYEQYF TGTGCCAGCAGCTGGGGGGACGCCTACGAGCAGTACTTC
TRBJ2-6 . . TRBV28 CASSSAGANVLTF TGTGCCAGCAGTTCTGCAGGGGCCAACGTCCTGACTTTC
TRBJ2-7 TRBD1 few TRBV29-1 CSVQGQSSSYEQYF TGCAGCGTCCAGGGACAGAGTAGCTCCTACGAGCAGTACTTC
TRBJ2-7 . . TRBV5-5 CASSSFVGYEQYF TGTGCCAGCAGCTCCTTCGTCGGTTACGAGCAGTACTTC
TRBJ1-5 . few TRBV5-5 CASSLVWGKSQPQHF TGTGCCAGCAGCTTGGTGTGGGGGAAATCTCAGCCCCAGCATTTT
TRBJ1-1 . . TRBV23-1 CASSQPATGMNTEAFF TGCGCCAGCAGTCAACCTGCAACAGGGATGAACACTGAAGCTTTCTTT
TRBJ1-1 . . TRBV7-8 CASSHSGYTEAFF TGTGCCAGCAGCCACAGCGGTTACACTGAAGCTTTCTTT
TRBJ2-2 . . TRBV7-3 CASSLTELNTGELFF TGTGCCAGCAGCTTAACAGAACTGAACACCGGGGAGCTGTTTTTT